This is a list of T cell receptor beta chains from one sample in a study of T cells after yellow fever vaccination. TCRdb redid the calling of the 5' RACE reads with MiXCR, one entry per CDR3 protein. The sample lists 200,000 to 250,000 distinct CDR3 sequences, 6.9% occurring once. Sequenced material: CD4+ T cells sorted from PBMCs, taken 15 days after the yellow fever booster vaccination. Receptors were obtained from a man aged 25 to 40 who received the YFV17D yellow fever vaccine. The CDR3 runs from the conserved cysteine through the conserved F or W. D genes are given only for firm matches. Not all rows give a size; the values are once, few, many and, for expanded clones, a class.

d_call: NA
j_call: TRBJ2-1
v_call: TRBV7-9
clone_size: few
cdr3_aa: CASSLSRTNNEQFF
cdr3_nt: TGTGCCAGCAGCTTATCTCGGACTAACAATGAGCAGTTCTTC

d_call: NA
j_call: TRBJ1-1
v_call: TRBV6-1
clone_size: many
cdr3_aa: CASSSGLNTEAFF
cdr3_nt: TGTGCCAGCAGTTCCGGATTGAACACTGAAGCTTTCTTT

d_call: NA
j_call: TRBJ1-1
v_call: TRBV18
clone_size: few
cdr3_aa: CASSPTVMGTEAFF
cdr3_nt: TGTGCCAGCTCACCTACCGTGATGGGCACTGAAGCTTTCTTT

d_call: NA
j_call: TRBJ1-2
v_call: TRBV27
clone_size: NA
cdr3_aa: CASSFFRAGHHNGYTF
cdr3_nt: TGTGCCAGCAGTTTTTTTAGGGCAGGGCACCATAATGGCTACACCTTC

d_call: NA
j_call: TRBJ2-3
v_call: TRBV10-3
clone_size: NA
cdr3_aa: CAISDRADQDTQYF
cdr3_nt: TGTGCCATCAGTGACCGAGCAGACCAGGATACGCAGTATTTT

d_call: NA
j_call: TRBJ2-7
v_call: TRBV5-5
clone_size: few
cdr3_aa: CASSFGYNSPYEQYF
cdr3_nt: TGTGCCAGCAGCTTTGGTTACAATAGTCCCTACGAGCAGTACTTC

d_call: NA
j_call: TRBJ2-1
v_call: TRBV19
clone_size: few
cdr3_aa: CASRGRRSSSYNEQFF
cdr3_nt: TGTGCCAGTAGAGGGAGGCGGTCGTCCTCCTACAATGAGCAGTTCTTC

d_call: TRBD2
j_call: TRBJ2-1
v_call: TRBV24-1
clone_size: NA
cdr3_aa: CATSDPGTSGRSGEQFF
cdr3_nt: TGTGCCACCAGTGACCCCGGGACTAGCGGGAGGTCGGGTGAGCAGTTCTTC

d_call: TRBD2
j_call: TRBJ2-3
v_call: TRBV7-6
clone_size: few
cdr3_aa: CASSLEGLAGLDTQYF
cdr3_nt: TGTGCCAGCAGCTTAGAGGGACTAGCGGGGCTCGATACGCAGTATTTT

d_call: TRBD1
j_call: TRBJ2-3
v_call: TRBV7-9
clone_size: few
cdr3_aa: CASSLQQGAKDTQYF
cdr3_nt: TGTGCCAGCAGCTTACAACAGGGGGCTAAAGATACGCAGTATTTT

d_call: TRBD2
j_call: TRBJ2-5
v_call: TRBV20-1
clone_size: many
cdr3_aa: CSARDGTTQETQYF
cdr3_nt: TGCAGTGCTAGAGACGGGACTACCCAAGAGACCCAGTACTTC

d_call: TRBD1
j_call: TRBJ2-7
v_call: TRBV7-9
clone_size: few
cdr3_aa: CASSYRDRGPIEQYF
cdr3_nt: TGTGCCAGCAGTTACCGGGACAGGGGCCCCATCGAGCAGTACTTC

d_call: NA
j_call: TRBJ2-7
v_call: TRBV29-1
clone_size: many
cdr3_aa: CSVDQGAHEQYF
cdr3_nt: TGCAGCGTTGATCAGGGAGCCCACGAGCAGTACTTC

d_call: NA
j_call: TRBJ2-7
v_call: TRBV13
clone_size: few
cdr3_aa: CASSLGLKDEQYF
cdr3_nt: TGTGCCAGCAGCTTAGGCCTAAAGGACGAGCAGTACTTC

d_call: TRBD2
j_call: TRBJ2-7
v_call: TRBV3-1
clone_size: few
cdr3_aa: CASSQDTTSGEQYF
cdr3_nt: TGTGCCAGCAGCCAAGATACTACTAGCGGCGAGCAGTACTTC

d_call: TRBD1
j_call: TRBJ2-3
v_call: TRBV20-1
clone_size: NA
cdr3_aa: CSASRDRYPSTDTQYF
cdr3_nt: TGCAGTGCTAGCAGGGACAGATATCCTAGCACAGATACGCAGTATTTT

d_call: NA
j_call: TRBJ1-1
v_call: TRBV5-1
clone_size: many
cdr3_aa: CASRKGMNTEAFF
cdr3_nt: TGCGCCAGCAGAAAGGGAATGAACACTGAAGCTTTCTTT

d_call: NA
j_call: TRBJ2-5
v_call: TRBV18
clone_size: many
cdr3_aa: CASSPGPAAETQYF
cdr3_nt: TGTGCCAGCTCACCTGGACCAGCAGCGGAGACCCAGTACTTC

d_call: TRBD2
j_call: TRBJ2-5
v_call: TRBV11-2
clone_size: many
cdr3_aa: CASSNRSGGYGETQYF
cdr3_nt: TGTGCCAGCAGCAACCGGTCGGGAGGCTATGGAGAGACCCAGTACTTC

d_call: TRBD2
j_call: TRBJ2-3
v_call: TRBV6-5
clone_size: few
cdr3_aa: CASSYSNLAGSSTDTQYF
cdr3_nt: TGTGCCAGCAGTTACTCGAATCTAGCGGGATCTAGCACAGATACGCAGTATTTT

d_call: NA
j_call: TRBJ2-3
v_call: TRBV6-1
clone_size: few
cdr3_aa: CASSGLRDTDTQYF
cdr3_nt: TGTGCCAGCAGTGGCCTAAGGGACACAGATACGCAGTATTTT

d_call: TRBD2
j_call: TRBJ2-1
v_call: TRBV9
clone_size: many
cdr3_aa: CASSRLAEYNEQFF
cdr3_nt: TGTGCCAGCAGTCGGCTAGCGGAATACAATGAGCAGTTCTTC

d_call: NA
j_call: TRBJ1-2
v_call: TRBV7-2
clone_size: many
cdr3_aa: CASRGQSTYGYTF
cdr3_nt: TGTGCCAGTCGGGGACAATCGACCTATGGCTACACCTTC

d_call: NA
j_call: TRBJ1-1
v_call: TRBV7-2
clone_size: many
cdr3_aa: CASSLGTVNTEAFF
cdr3_nt: TGTGCCAGCAGCTTAGGGACGGTGAACACTGAAGCTTTCTTT

d_call: TRBD1
j_call: TRBJ2-5
v_call: TRBV20-1
clone_size: NA
cdr3_aa: CSAIPRTGEETQYF
cdr3_nt: TGCAGTGCTATTCCGCGGACAGGGGAAGAGACCCAGTACTTC

d_call: NA
j_call: TRBJ2-7
v_call: TRBV5-4
clone_size: NA
cdr3_aa: CASSQPSGGGIYEQYF
cdr3_nt: TGTGCCAGCAGCCAACCGAGCGGAGGAGGGATCTACGAGCAGTACTTC

d_call: NA
j_call: TRBJ2-7
v_call: TRBV5-1
clone_size: many
cdr3_aa: CASSLRTLAPYEQYF
cdr3_nt: TGCGCCAGCAGCCTACGGACGCTAGCCCCGTACGAGCAGTACTTC

d_call: NA
j_call: TRBJ2-2
v_call: TRBV7-8
clone_size: many
cdr3_aa: CASSPVVRRTNTGELFF
cdr3_nt: TGTGCCAGCAGCCCAGTTGTTAGGCGAACGAACACCGGGGAGCTGTTTTTT

d_call: NA
j_call: TRBJ2-1
v_call: TRBV28
clone_size: few
cdr3_aa: CASSSINRDLIF
cdr3_nt: TGTGCCAGCAGCTCTATTAACAGGGATCTGATCTTC

d_call: NA
j_call: TRBJ2-6
v_call: TRBV15
clone_size: many
cdr3_aa: CATSRDPDISGANVLTF
cdr3_nt: TGTGCCACCAGCAGAGACCCCGACATTTCTGGGGCCAACGTCCTGACTTTC

d_call: NA
j_call: TRBJ2-7
v_call: TRBV19
clone_size: few
cdr3_aa: CASSIGGFYEQYF
cdr3_nt: TGTGCCAGTAGTATTGGGGGGTTCTACGAGCAGTACTTC

d_call: TRBD1
j_call: TRBJ2-7
v_call: TRBV3-1
clone_size: NA
cdr3_aa: CASTRLTGQGQQFYEQYF
cdr3_nt: TGTGCCAGCACCCGTCTGACGGGACAGGGACAACAATTCTACGAGCAGTACTTC

d_call: NA
j_call: TRBJ2-7
v_call: TRBV28
clone_size: NA
cdr3_aa: CASTTSYEQYF
cdr3_nt: TGTGCCAGCACCACCTCCTACGAGCAGTACTTC

d_call: NA
j_call: TRBJ2-7
v_call: TRBV20-1
clone_size: many
cdr3_aa: CSATGTLGEQYF
cdr3_nt: TGCAGTGCTACAGGGACCCTAGGAGAGCAGTACTTC

d_call: NA
j_call: TRBJ2-3
v_call: TRBV14
clone_size: NA
cdr3_aa: CASSQGGTPERDTQYF
cdr3_nt: TGTGCCAGCAGCCAAGGAGGGACTCCTGAGCGGGATACGCAGTATTTT

d_call: NA
j_call: TRBJ2-3
v_call: TRBV7-6
clone_size: NA
cdr3_aa: CASSLRTGQSTDTQYF
cdr3_nt: TGTGCCAGCAGCTTAAGGACTGGCCAGAGCACAGATACGCAGTATTTT

d_call: NA
j_call: TRBJ2-6
v_call: TRBV29-1
clone_size: NA
cdr3_aa: CSVEDGRTGANVLTF
cdr3_nt: TGCAGCGTTGAAGATGGAAGAACTGGGGCCAACGTCCTGACTTTC

d_call: NA
j_call: TRBJ2-7
v_call: TRBV7-2
clone_size: many
cdr3_aa: CASSQGLFPYEQYF
cdr3_nt: TGTGCCAGCAGCCAAGGACTTTTCCCCTACGAGCAGTACTTC

d_call: NA
j_call: TRBJ2-7
v_call: TRBV2
clone_size: many
cdr3_aa: CASTIDYEQYF
cdr3_nt: TGTGCCAGTACTATCGACTACGAGCAGTACTTC

d_call: TRBD2
j_call: TRBJ2-7
v_call: TRBV20-1
clone_size: few
cdr3_aa: CSLSTSGRTYEQYF
cdr3_nt: TGCAGTCTTTCAACTAGCGGGAGAACCTACGAGCAGTACTTC

d_call: NA
j_call: TRBJ2-3
v_call: TRBV3-1
clone_size: few
cdr3_aa: CASSQDIRTQEYF
cdr3_nt: TGTGCCAGCAGCCAAGATATCCGGACGCAGGAGTATTTT

d_call: NA
j_call: TRBJ1-5
v_call: TRBV20-1
clone_size: many
cdr3_aa: CSARESGGYSNQPQHF
cdr3_nt: TGCAGTGCTAGAGAGTCTGGGGGCTATAGCAATCAGCCCCAGCATTTT

d_call: NA
j_call: TRBJ2-1
v_call: TRBV20-1
clone_size: NA
cdr3_aa: CSATRGGYPGDEQFF
cdr3_nt: TGCAGTGCTACAAGAGGGGGATACCCAGGGGATGAGCAGTTCTTC

d_call: NA
j_call: TRBJ2-7
v_call: TRBV28
clone_size: many
cdr3_aa: CASSLVSGHSYEQYF
cdr3_nt: TGTGCCAGCAGTTTAGTGAGCGGCCACTCCTACGAGCAGTACTTC

d_call: TRBD2
j_call: TRBJ2-1
v_call: TRBV20-1
clone_size: NA
cdr3_aa: CCARPRLAGVLSGARFF
cdr3_nt: TGCTGTGCTAGACCCAGACTAGCGGGAGTTCTCTCTGGCGCTCGGTTCTTC

d_call: NA
j_call: TRBJ1-4
v_call: TRBV6-5
clone_size: many
cdr3_aa: CASTRTATTNEKLFF
cdr3_nt: TGTGCCAGCACACGGACAGCCACAACTAATGAAAAACTGTTTTTT

d_call: NA
j_call: TRBJ1-2
v_call: TRBV3-1
clone_size: NA
cdr3_aa: CASSQVGDGYTF
cdr3_nt: TGTGCCAGCAGCCAAGTTGGGGATGGCTACACCTTC

d_call: TRBD2
j_call: TRBJ2-3
v_call: TRBV20-1
clone_size: many
cdr3_aa: CSAGTGTSGTDTQYF
cdr3_nt: TGCAGTGCTGGAACCGGGACTAGCGGCACAGATACGCAGTATTTT

d_call: NA
j_call: TRBJ2-4
v_call: TRBV7-2
clone_size: few
cdr3_aa: CASSLYGIQYF
cdr3_nt: TGTGCCAGCAGCTTGTACGGCATTCAGTACTTC

d_call: NA
j_call: TRBJ2-7
v_call: TRBV25-1
clone_size: NA
cdr3_aa: CASSATGFIYEQYF
cdr3_nt: TGTGCCAGCAGTGCCACAGGGTTCATCTACGAGCAGTACTTC

d_call: NA
j_call: TRBJ2-1
v_call: TRBV18
clone_size: many
cdr3_aa: CASSPRKINYNEQFF
cdr3_nt: TGTGCCAGCTCACCCAGGAAGATCAACTACAATGAGCAGTTCTTC

d_call: NA
j_call: TRBJ2-2
v_call: TRBV7-2
clone_size: NA
cdr3_aa: CASSSPQNGELFF
cdr3_nt: TGTGCCAGCAGCTCTCCACAAAACGGGGAGCTGTTTTTT

d_call: NA
j_call: TRBJ2-5
v_call: TRBV27
clone_size: few
cdr3_aa: CASSPNLRGSETQYF
cdr3_nt: TGTGCCAGCAGTCCGAATCTTAGGGGTTCAGAGACCCAGTACTTC

d_call: TRBD1
j_call: TRBJ2-1
v_call: TRBV5-1
clone_size: NA
cdr3_aa: CASTTSGGSYNEQFF
cdr3_nt: TGCGCCAGCACTACATCAGGGGGCTCCTACAATGAGCAGTTCTTC